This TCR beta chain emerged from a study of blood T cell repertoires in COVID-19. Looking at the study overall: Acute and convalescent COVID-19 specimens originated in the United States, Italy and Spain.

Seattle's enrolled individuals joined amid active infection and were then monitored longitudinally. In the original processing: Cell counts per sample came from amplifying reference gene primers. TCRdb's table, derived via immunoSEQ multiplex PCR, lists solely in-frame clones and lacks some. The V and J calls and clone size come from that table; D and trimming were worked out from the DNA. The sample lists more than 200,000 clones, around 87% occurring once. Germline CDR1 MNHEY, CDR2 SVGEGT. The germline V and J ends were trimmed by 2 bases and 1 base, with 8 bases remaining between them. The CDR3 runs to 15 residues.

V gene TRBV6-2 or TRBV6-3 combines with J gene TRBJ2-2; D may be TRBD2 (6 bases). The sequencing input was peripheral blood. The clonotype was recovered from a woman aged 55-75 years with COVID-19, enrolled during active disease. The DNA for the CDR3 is TGTGCCAGCAGTTACCTAGCGCGGAACACCGGGGAGCTGTTTTTT. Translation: CASSYLARNTGELFF.